One sample yielded the 29 T cell receptor beta chains listed below, sequenced in a study of OX40 agonist ivuxolimab in advanced cancers. Using immunoSEQ multiplex PCR, the repertoire was profiled, and TCRdb retains in-frame clones only, with some absent. The sample consists of 55,000 to 70,000 clones, over 80% of them appearing once. The source material was CD4+ or CD8+ T cells sorted from blood, sampled in a trial of the OX40 agonist ivuxolimab. The receptors were sampled from an adult with an advanced solid tumor such as melanoma, head and neck, liver or kidney cancer.

The chain joins TRBV19 to TRBJ2-5; 13 bases match TRBD2. Trimming removed 6 bases from V and 2 bases from J; junction bases left unmatched: 3. The CDR3 is made up of 15 amino acids. Germline V gives CDR1 LNHDA, CDR2 SQIVND (reference sequence). As DNA, the CDR3 is TGTGCCAGTAGCCGGGGACTAGCGGGACAAGAGACCCAGTACTTC. Its translation: CASSRGLAGQETQYF.

This rearrangement joins TRBV29-1 to TRBJ1-5; D may be TRBD1 (6 bases). The CDR3 runs to 12 residues. Trimming left V 4 bases short and J 2 bases short, with 6 bases between. Germline loops: CDR1 SQVTM, CDR2 ANQGSEA. CDR3 region: CSVGQGNQPQHF. CDR3 sequence (DNA): TGCAGCGTTGGACAGGGCAATCAGCCCCAGCATTTT. Combining the CDR3 with reference TRBV29-1 and TRBJ1-5 gives the whole variable domain SAVISQKPSRDICQRGTSLTIQCQVDSQVTMMFWYRQQPGQSLTLIATANQGSEATYESGFVIDKFPISRPNLTFSTLTVSNMSPEDSSIYLCSVGQGNQPQHFGDGTRLSIL.

The chain uses TRBV10-1 and TRBJ1-2; no reliable D call. The V end was cut by 4 bases, the J end by 4 bases, with 13 bases between. The CDR3 has 14 residues. Looked up from germline, CDR1 is WNHNN and CDR2 is SYGVQD (reference sequence). CDR3 residues: CASSAVVDAYGYTF. The CDR3 coding sequence is TGCGCCAGCAGTGCGGTCGTAGACGCCTATGGCTACACCTTC.

The rearrangement joins TRBV5-1 to TRBJ1-4; 7 bases align to TRBD1. CDR3 length: 15 residues. From germline, CDR1 is SGHRS and CDR2 YFSETQ. The junction had 10 bases not matched to a gene; V was cut back by 4 bases and J by 7 bases. The CDR3 reads CASSRADREGEKLFF. The CDR3 nucleotides are TGCGCCAGCAGCCGGGCCGACAGGGAGGGTGAAAAACTGTTTTTT.

The rearrangement uses TRBV6-5 and TRBJ2-6, with D uncertain. The CDR3 has 14 amino acids. V was trimmed by 6 bases and J by 0 bases, leaving 6 bases between them. The V gene's germline CDR1 is MNHEY and CDR2 SVGAGI. The CDR3 spells CASSHNSGANVLTF. The CDR3 DNA is TGTGCCAGCAGCCATAACTCTGGGGCCAACGTCCTGACTTTC.

The V call is TRBV6-5, the J call TRBJ2-3; D is unclear. Germline V gene data show CDR1 as MNHEY and CDR2 as SVGAGI. V lost 0 bases and J 0 bases, leaving 4 bases between the germline ends. This CDR3 is 14 amino acids long. CDR3 loop: CASSYSSSTDTQYF. CDR3 nucleotide sequence: TGTGCCAGCAGTTACTCGTCTAGCACAGATACGCAGTATTTT.

The chain combines TRBV5-1 with TRBJ2-1; 9 nucleotides agree with TRBD2. This CDR3 has 14 residues. The V and J ends lost 3 bases and 7 bases, in that order; junction bases with no gene match: 5. Germline V lookup: CDR1 SGHRS, CDR2 YFSETQ. This chain's CDR3 is CASSSGLATNEQFF. DNA for the CDR3: TGCGCCAGCAGCTCCGGACTAGCGACAAATGAGCAGTTCTTC.

This rearrangement joins TRBV10-1 to TRBJ2-7, with a tentative D call TRBD1 (5 bases). V was pared by 2 bases and J by 3 bases, with 5 bases between. This CDR3 has 12 amino acids. Germline lookup yields CDR1 WNHNN and CDR2 SYGVQD (reference sequence). The CDR3 nucleotides are TGCGCCAGCAGTGAGCAGGGCTACGAGCAGTACTTC. Translation: CASSEQGYEQYF.

The V call is TRBV7-8, the J call TRBJ1-5; 9 nucleotides align to TRBD1. CDR1 SGHVS and CDR2 FQNEAQ come from the germline V gene. V shed 5 bases and J 6 bases; nucleotides not matched to a gene: 11. The CDR3 spans 16 residues. The CDR3 here is CASSPQPDRGGQPQHF. CDR3 DNA: TGTGCCAGCAGCCCCCAGCCCGACAGGGGGGGTCAGCCCCAGCATTTT.

V usage is TRBV29-1 and J usage is TRBJ1-3; D is undetermined. Trimming removed 2 bases from V and 0 bases from J, with 5 bases in between. CDR1 and CDR2 (germline): SQVTM, ANQGSEA. There are 13 residues in the CDR3. This chain's CDR3 is CSVERNSGNTIYF. In DNA, the CDR3 is TGCAGCGTTGAAAGAAACTCTGGAAACACCATATATTTT.

The chain carries TRBV11-2 and TRBJ2-5; possibly TRBD1 for D (6 bases). Trimming removed 3 bases from V and 0 bases from J, with 14 bases in between. CDR1 SGHAT and CDR2 FQNNGV come from the germline V gene. The CDR3 is 16 residues long. CDR3 amino acids: CASSFFSKGDQETQYF. The CDR3 DNA sequence: TGTGCCAGCAGCTTTTTCAGTAAGGGGGACCAAGAGACCCAGTACTTC.

This rearrangement joins TRBV2 to TRBJ1-5; D call uncertain. This CDR3 has 15 amino acids. Germline V CDR1 and CDR2: SNHLY, FYNNEI. Trimming shortened V by 4 bases and J by 2 bases, and 12 bases separated the two germline ends. The CDR3 nucleotides read TGTGCCAGCAGTGGGGATCACGGGGGCAATCAGCCCCAGCATTTT. Its translation: CASSGDHGGNQPQHF.

The V gene is TRBV5-1, the J gene TRBJ2-5, with D possibly being TRBD1 (6 bases). Germline CDR1 is SGHRS and CDR2 is YFSETQ. The CDR3 spans 15 residues. The V gene lost 0 bases and the J gene lost 2 bases, with 11 bases spanning the gap. The CDR3 DNA is TGCGCCAGCAGCTTGGGAGGACAGTTACAAGAGACCCAGTACTTC. It specifies CASSLGGQLQETQYF.

This chain connects TRBV5-1 to TRBJ2-1, with a possible D match to TRBD1 (5 bases). Germline V lookup: CDR1 SGHRS, CDR2 YFSETQ. Trimming removed 4 bases from V and 9 bases from J, with 20 bases in between. The CDR3 loop spans 15 amino acids. CDR3: CASSLRTTGSGEQFF. In DNA, the CDR3 is TGCGCCAGCAGCCTCAGGACAACCGGGTCAGGTGAGCAGTTCTTC.

The chain is built from TRBV5-5 and TRBJ1-5; 9 bases map to TRBD1. CDR1 and CDR2 (germline): SGHKS, YYEKEE (reference sequence). The V gene end was trimmed by 3 bases and the J gene end by 0 bases; junction bases not matched to a gene: 10. The CDR3 is 18 amino acids. The CDR3 here is CASSSQGAYDYSNQPQHF. Written as DNA, the CDR3 is TGTGCCAGCAGCTCACAGGGGGCCTATGACTATAGCAATCAGCCCCAGCATTTT.

CDR3: CASSLSGTEAFF. In DNA form, the CDR3 reads TGTGCCAGCAGCTTATCCGGCACTGAAGCTTTCTTT. This chain connects TRBV7-2 to TRBJ1-1, with unresolved D. V dropped 2 bases and J dropped 4 bases, with 5 bases sitting between them. The germline CDR1 and CDR2 sequences are SGHTA and FQGNSA. The length of the CDR3 is 12 residues.

The chain joins TRBV5-1 to TRBJ2-1; D gene uncertain. CDR3 length: 14 residues. Deletions cut 4 bases from V and 5 bases from J, with 13 bases between. Germline CDR1 and CDR2: SGHRS and YFSETQ. The CDR3 region has the DNA TGCGCCAGCAGCCCCTCTGAGAGGCACAATGAGCAGTTCTTC. Its protein product is CASSPSERHNEQFF.

The V and J genes are TRBV27 and TRBJ1-5; 7 nucleotides agree with TRBD1. V lost 4 bases and J lost 2; bases outside the gene matches: 5. The CDR3 contains 15 residues. Germline values: CDR1 MNHEY, CDR2 SMNVEV (reference sequence). CDR3 DNA: TGTGCCAGCAGTTACCAGGGGGGGGGCAATCAGCCCCAGCATTTT. Its protein is CASSYQGGGNQPQHF.

This clone occurred once. The chain is built from TRBV2 and TRBJ1-2; D possibly corresponds to TRBD1 (6 bases). The CDR3 has 14 amino acids. The V and J ends lost 6 bases and 8 bases respectively, with 19 bases between them. Germline V gives CDR1 SNHLY, CDR2 FYNNEI. The CDR3 DNA follows: TGTGCCAGCAGGGGGGCAGGCAACCTCGGGGGCTACACCTTC. Amino acid sequence: CASRGAGNLGGYTF.

The chain combines TRBV18 with TRBJ1-5; 7 bases are a match to TRBD1. Germline V CDR1 and CDR2: KGHSH, LQKENI. This CDR3 spans 14 amino acids. The junction had 5 bases not matched to a gene; V was cut back by 3 bases and J by 6 bases. The CDR3, as DNA: TGTGCCAGCTCACCTCAGGGGGTGGGTCAGCCCCAGCATTTT. Translating gives CASSPQGVGQPQHF.

The chain joins TRBV28 to TRBJ2-7, with D possibly being TRBD1 (6 bases). The germline CDR1 and CDR2 sequences are MDHEN and SYDVKM. This CDR3 comprises 11 residues. In DNA form, the CDR3 reads TGTGCAACAGGGTTACCCTACGAGCAGTACTTC. Protein: CATGLPYEQYF.

The gene calls are TRBV7-8 and TRBJ1-5; 7 nucleotides agree with TRBD1. Trimming cost V 2 bases and J 7 bases; bases outside gene matches: 8. Germline lookup yields CDR1 SGHVS and CDR2 FQNEAQ. The CDR3 is made up of 15 amino acids. As DNA, the CDR3 is TGTGCCAGCAGCTTAACACAGACAGGGACCCAGCCCCAGCATTTT. This codes for CASSLTQTGTQPQHF.

The genes are TRBV6-6 and TRBJ1-3; no firm D call. The length of the CDR3 is 13 residues. The germline gives CDR1 MNHNY, CDR2 SVGAGI (reference sequence). Trimming left V 5 bases short and J 0 bases short, with 5 bases between. This chain's CDR3 is CASSRYSGNTIYF. The CDR3 coding sequence is TGTGCCAGCAGTCGGTACTCTGGAAACACCATATATTTT.

V and J are TRBV6-1 and TRBJ1-6; possible D gene TRBD1, 6 bases. Per germline, CDR1 MNHNS and CDR2 SASEGT. The CDR3 is made up of 15 amino acids. The V gene lost 10 bases and the J gene lost 9 bases, with 22 bases spanning the gap. The CDR3 sequence: CATNSMGARSSPLHF. CDR3 DNA: TGTGCCACTAATTCCATGGGGGCCCGGTCTTCACCCCTCCACTTT.

The chain combines TRBV6-5 with TRBJ2-2; D is unclear. The germline V gene encodes CDR1 MNHEY and CDR2 SVGAGI. This CDR3 has 13 amino acids. V was shortened by 5 bases and J by 5 bases, with 9 bases between the two germline ends. CDR3 DNA: TGTGCCAGCAGTCAGCGAGAGACCGGGGAGCTGTTTTTT. It specifies CASSQRETGELFF.

The genes are TRBV5-1 and TRBJ2-1, with 7 bases matching TRBD1. The germline CDR1 and CDR2 sequences are SGHRS and YFSETQ. This CDR3 is built from 15 residues. Trimming removed 4 bases from V and 6 bases from J; junction bases left unmatched: 10. The CDR3 DNA follows: TGCGCCAGCAGCCGAATACCGGGACAGAGCAATGAGCAGTTCTTC. It is translated as CASSRIPGQSNEQFF. Using reference TRBV5-1 and TRBJ2-1 for the parts outside the CDR3, the full variable domain is KAGVTQTPRYLIKTRGQQVTLSCSPISGHRSVSWYQQTPGQGLQFLFEYFSETQRNKGNFPGRFSGRQFSNSRSEMNVSTLELGDSALYLCASSRIPGQSNEQFFGPGTRLTVL.

J is TRBJ1-5 and V is TRBV14; D not certain. CDR1 SGHDN and CDR2 FVKESK come from the germline V gene. CDR3 length equals 12 residues. Trimming pared 4 bases from V and 4 bases from J, leaving 5 bases between. The CDR3 loop reads CASSRENQPQHF. The CDR3 nucleotides are TGTGCCAGCAGCCGGGAAAATCAGCCCCAGCATTTT. Together with reference TRBV14 and TRBJ1-5, the CDR3 gives the full variable domain: EAGVTQFPSHSVIEKGQTVTLRCDPISGHDNLYWYRRVMGKEIKFLLHFVKESKQDESGMPNNRFLAERTGGTYSTLKVQPAELEDSGVYFCASSRENQPQHFGDGTRLSIL.

This clone was found once. The chain employs TRBV7-6 and TRBJ1-1, with D possibly matching TRBD1 (5 bases). The CDR3 extends over 13 amino acids. CDR1 is SGHVS and CDR2 is FNYEAQ in the germline V gene. Trimming stripped 1 base from V and 11 bases from J, with 14 bases between. The CDR3 loop is CASSLGPRGEAFF. The CDR3 nucleotides read TGTGCCAGCAGCTTAGGGCCCCGAGGGGAGGCTTTCTTT.

The rearrangement joins TRBV28 to TRBJ1-2; D is perhaps TRBD1 (5 bases). Deletions cut 6 bases from V and 4 bases from J, with 12 bases between. The V gene's germline CDR1 is MDHEN and CDR2 SYDVKM. CDR3 length equals 13 residues. CDR3 DNA: TGTGCCAGCAGACATGACAGTAGCTATGGCTACACCTTC. This codes for CASRHDSSYGYTF.